The entry below gives a single T cell receptor beta chain sequence along with its context. Its specificity is unknown. The record originates from a study of cytomegalovirus exposure and HLA in healthy donors. Study context: Most genotyped donors, roughly 80% of about 430, had Caucasian-associated genetic ancestry. Broader study findings: Segments of the TCR beta V type were, in most cases, productive about 87% or about 30% of the time in an earlier analysis. The analysis excluded some indistinguishable V segments, including TRBV6-2 and TRBV6-3. In a later analysis, several top co-occurrence clusters appeared linked to parvovirus B19, influenza, CMV and Epstein-Barr virus.

This CDR3 spans 14 amino acids. With 6 bases removed from V and 8 bases from J, the gap between germline ends came to 19 bases. CDR1 MNHEY and CDR2 SMNVEV come from the germline V gene (reference sequence). The PCR contained 60 Vbeta and 13 Jbeta primers. TCRdb's table, derived via immunoSEQ multiplex PCR, lists solely in-frame clones and lacks some. The table lists over 100,000 clones, about 74% of them singletons. V and J are TRBV27 and TRBJ1-2, with D possibly TRBD1 on 6 matching bases. The TCR was taken from a young man in good health and CMV-seropositive. Material: PBMCs. The CDR3 region has the DNA TGTGCCAGCAGCCCGCCCGACAGGCGCTGGGGCTACACCTTC. It is translated as CASSPPDRRWGYTF.